This T cell receptor beta chain was observed in a study of CD8 T cells in Susac syndrome. Overall study results and limits: The study's TCR sequencing and HLA analysis drew on a certain number of individuals. That number was acknowledged as relatively small.

In regard to this clonotype: Its antigen is undetermined.

The study sequenced TCR beta in blood CD8+ and CD4+ T cells. Healthy donors formed controls matched for age and sex. Bulk CD8+ and CD4+ cells came from magnetic negative isolation; CD8+ TEMRA by FACS. After extraction with the RNeasy kit, roughly 0.45 to 1 ug of the RNA was reverse transcribed using random hexamers. A single record per CDR3 protein comes from TCRdb applying MiXCR to the immunoSEQ multiplex PCR reads. The table records about 110,000 distinct CDR3 sequences, 96% of them present only once. The length of the CDR3 is 16 residues. Unmatched junction bases numbered 10, after V lost 1 base and J lost 6 bases. Germline assignment: CDR1 SGHDT and CDR2 YYEEEE.

The V call is TRBV5-6, the J call TRBJ2-1; 7 nucleotides line up with TRBD2. The clonotype originates from a human donor in good health. Material: CD4+ T cells from PBMCs. Here the CDR3 DNA reads TGTGCCAGCAGCTTGAATTTGGGAGGGGCACTCAATGAGCAGTTCTTC. Amino acid sequence: CASSLNLGGALNEQFF.